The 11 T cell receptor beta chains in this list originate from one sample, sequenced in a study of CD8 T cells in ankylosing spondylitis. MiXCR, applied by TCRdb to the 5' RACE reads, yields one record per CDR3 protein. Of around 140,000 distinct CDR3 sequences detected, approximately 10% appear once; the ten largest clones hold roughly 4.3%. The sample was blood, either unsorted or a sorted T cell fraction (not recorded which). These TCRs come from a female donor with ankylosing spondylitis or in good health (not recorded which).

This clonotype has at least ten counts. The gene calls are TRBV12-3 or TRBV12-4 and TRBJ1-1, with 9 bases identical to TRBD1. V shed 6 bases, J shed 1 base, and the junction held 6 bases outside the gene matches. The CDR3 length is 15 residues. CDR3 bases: TGTGCCAGCAGCTGGGGACAGGGTGGGAACACTGAAGCTTTCTTT. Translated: CASSWGQGGNTEAFF.

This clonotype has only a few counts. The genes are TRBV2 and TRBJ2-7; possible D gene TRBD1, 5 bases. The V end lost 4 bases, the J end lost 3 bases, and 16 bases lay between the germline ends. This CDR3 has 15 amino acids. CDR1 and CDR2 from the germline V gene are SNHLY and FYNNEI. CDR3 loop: CASSVAQAGIYEQYF. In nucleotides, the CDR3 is TGTGCCAGCAGTGTCGCCCAGGCAGGGATCTACGAGCAGTACTTC. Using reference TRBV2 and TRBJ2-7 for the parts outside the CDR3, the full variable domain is EPEVTQTPSHQVTQMGQEVILRCVPISNHLYFYWYRQILGQKVEFLVSFYNNEISEKSEIFDDQFSVERPDGSNFTLKIRSTKLEDSAMYFCASSVAQAGIYEQYFGPGTRLTVT.

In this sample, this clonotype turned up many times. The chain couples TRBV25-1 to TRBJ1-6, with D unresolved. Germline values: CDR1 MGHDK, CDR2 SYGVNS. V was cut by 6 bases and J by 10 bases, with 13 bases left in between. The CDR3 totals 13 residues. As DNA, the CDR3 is TGTGCCAGCAGCTCTCGCGGGGAATCACCCCTCCACTTT. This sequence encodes CASSSRGESPLHF.

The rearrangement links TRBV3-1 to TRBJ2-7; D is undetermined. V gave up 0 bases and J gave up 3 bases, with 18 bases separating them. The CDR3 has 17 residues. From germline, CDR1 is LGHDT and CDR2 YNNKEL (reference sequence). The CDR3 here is CASSQEAGPGLSYEQYF. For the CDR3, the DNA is TGTGCCAGCAGCCAAGAGGCCGGACCCGGGCTCAGCTACGAGCAGTACTTC.

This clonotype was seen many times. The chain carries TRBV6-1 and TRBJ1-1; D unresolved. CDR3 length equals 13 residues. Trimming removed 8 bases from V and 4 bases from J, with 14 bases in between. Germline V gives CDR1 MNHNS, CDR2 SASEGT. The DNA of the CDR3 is TGTGCCAGCTCGGAGGGATTAATCACTGAAGCTTTCTTT. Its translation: CASSEGLITEAFF.

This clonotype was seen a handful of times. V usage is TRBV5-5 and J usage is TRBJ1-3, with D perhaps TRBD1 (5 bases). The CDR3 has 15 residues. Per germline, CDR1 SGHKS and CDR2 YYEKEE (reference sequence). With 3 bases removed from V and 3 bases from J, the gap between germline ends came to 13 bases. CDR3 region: CASSWNGGFGNTIYF. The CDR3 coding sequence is TGTGCCAGCAGCTGGAACGGGGGTTTTGGAAACACCATATATTTT.

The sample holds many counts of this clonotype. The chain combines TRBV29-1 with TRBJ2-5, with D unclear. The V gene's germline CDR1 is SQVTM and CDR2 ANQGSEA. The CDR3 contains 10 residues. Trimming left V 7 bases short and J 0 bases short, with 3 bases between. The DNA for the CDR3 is TGCAGCGGATACCAAGAGACCCAGTACTTC. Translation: CSGYQETQYF. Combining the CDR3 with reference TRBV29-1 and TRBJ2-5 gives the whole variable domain SAVISQKPSRDICQRGTSLTIQCQVDSQVTMMFWYRQQPGQSLTLIATANQGSEATYESGFVIDKFPISRPNLTFSTLTVSNMSPEDSSIYLCSGYQETQYFGPGTRLLVL.

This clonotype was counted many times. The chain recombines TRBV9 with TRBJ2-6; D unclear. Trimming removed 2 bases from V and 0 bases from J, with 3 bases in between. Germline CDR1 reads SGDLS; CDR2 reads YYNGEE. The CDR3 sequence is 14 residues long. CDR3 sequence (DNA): TGTGCCAGCAGCGTTAGCTCTGGGGCCAACGTCCTGACTTTC. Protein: CASSVSSGANVLTF.

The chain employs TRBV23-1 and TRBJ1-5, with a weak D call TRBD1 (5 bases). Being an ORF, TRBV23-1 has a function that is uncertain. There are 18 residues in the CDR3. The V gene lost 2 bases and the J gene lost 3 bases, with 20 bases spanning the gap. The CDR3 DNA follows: TGCGCCAGCAGTCAAGTGGGGCATCTCATGGGACTCAATCAGCCCCAGCATTTT. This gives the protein CASSQVGHLMGLNQPQHF.

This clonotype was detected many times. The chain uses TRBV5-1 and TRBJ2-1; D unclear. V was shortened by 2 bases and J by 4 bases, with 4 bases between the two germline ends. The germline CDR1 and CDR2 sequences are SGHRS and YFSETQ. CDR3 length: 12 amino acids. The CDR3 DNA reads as TGCGCCAGCAGCTTCACATACAATGAGCAGTTCTTC. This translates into CASSFTYNEQFF.

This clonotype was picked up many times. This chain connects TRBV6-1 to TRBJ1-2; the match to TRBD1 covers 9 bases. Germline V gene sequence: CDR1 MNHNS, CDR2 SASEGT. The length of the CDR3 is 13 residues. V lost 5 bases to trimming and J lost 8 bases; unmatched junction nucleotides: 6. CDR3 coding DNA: TGTGCCAGCAGTCGACGGGACAGGGAGGGCTACACCTTC. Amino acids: CASSRRDREGYTF.